This record looks at one T cell receptor (beta chain) sequence and its context. Its antigen is currently unknown. This entry is derived from a study of CD8 T cells in Susac syndrome. Overall study findings and caveats: That the number of individuals in its TCR sequencing and HLA analysis was relatively small was acknowledged by the study.

Germline CDR1 LNHDA, CDR2 SQIVND (reference sequence). This CDR3 has 11 residues. The V end lost 4 bases, the J end lost 6 bases, and 5 bases lay between the germline ends. RNA in amounts of about 0.45 to 1 ug was reverse transcribed with random hexamers. TCRdb used MiXCR to reprocess the immunoSEQ multiplex PCR reads, holding one entry per CDR3 protein. This sample carries about 80,000 distinct CDR3 sequences, around nine tenths of them seen once, and the ten largest clones take 0.5% to 0.6%. The V gene is TRBV19, the J gene TRBJ2-3, with D perhaps matching TRBD2 (5 bases). Sequenced: CD8+ T cells from PBMCs. The receptor's source is a human donor with multiple sclerosis. CDR3 protein: CASSSGDTQYF. CDR3 sequence (DNA): TGTGCCAGTAGTAGCGGGGATACGCAGTATTTT.